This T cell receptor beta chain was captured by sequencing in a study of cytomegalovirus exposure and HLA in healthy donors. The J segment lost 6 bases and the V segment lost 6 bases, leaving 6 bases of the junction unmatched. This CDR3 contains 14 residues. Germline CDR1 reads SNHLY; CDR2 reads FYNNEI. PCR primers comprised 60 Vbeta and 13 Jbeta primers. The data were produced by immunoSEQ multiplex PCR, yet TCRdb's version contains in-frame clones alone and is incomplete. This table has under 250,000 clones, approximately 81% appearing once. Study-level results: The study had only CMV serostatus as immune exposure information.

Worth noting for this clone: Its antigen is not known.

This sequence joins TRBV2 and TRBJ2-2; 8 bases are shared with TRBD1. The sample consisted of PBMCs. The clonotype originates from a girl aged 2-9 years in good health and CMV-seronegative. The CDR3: CASSGQGFPGELFF. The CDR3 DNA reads TGTGCCAGCAGCGGACAGGGCTTTCCCGGGGAGCTGTTTTTT.